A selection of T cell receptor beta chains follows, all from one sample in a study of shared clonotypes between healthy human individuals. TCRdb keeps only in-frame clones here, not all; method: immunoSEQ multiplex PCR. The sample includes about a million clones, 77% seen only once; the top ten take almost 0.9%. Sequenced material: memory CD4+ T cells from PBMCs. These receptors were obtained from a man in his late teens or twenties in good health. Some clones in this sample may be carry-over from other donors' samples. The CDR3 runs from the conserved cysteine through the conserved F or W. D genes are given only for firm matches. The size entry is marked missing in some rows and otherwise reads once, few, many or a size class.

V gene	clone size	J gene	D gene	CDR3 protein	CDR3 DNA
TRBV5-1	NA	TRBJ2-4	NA	CASSQDSLAKNIQYF	TGCGCCAGCAGCCAGGACAGCCTAGCCAAAAACATTCAGTACTTC
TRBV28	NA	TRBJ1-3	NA	CASRSPGTSGNTIYF	TGTGCCAGCAGGTCGCCGGGGACCTCTGGAAACACCATATATTTT
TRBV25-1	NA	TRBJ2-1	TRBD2	CASSEALAGSLNNEQFF	TGTGCCAGCAGTGAAGCACTAGCGGGATCCCTCAACAATGAGCAGTTCTTC
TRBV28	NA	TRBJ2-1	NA	CASSSSRRGNEQFF	TGTGCCAGCAGTTCCTCGCGGCGGGGCAATGAGCAGTTCTTC
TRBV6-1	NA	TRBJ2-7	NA	CASSEASSLSSYEQYF	TGTGCCAGCAGTGAAGCAAGTAGTTTGAGCTCCTACGAGCAGTACTTC
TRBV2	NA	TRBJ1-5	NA	CASSGQAEQPQHF	TGTGCCAGCAGTGGACAGGCTGAACAGCCCCAGCATTTT
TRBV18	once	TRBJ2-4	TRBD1	CASSPPGQQMVIQYF	TGTGCCAGCTCCCCGCCGGGACAGCAAATGGTCATTCAGTACTTC
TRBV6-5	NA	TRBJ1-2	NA	CASSSREANYGYTF	TGTGCCAGCAGTTCGAGGGAGGCTAACTATGGCTACACCTTC
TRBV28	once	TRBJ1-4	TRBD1	CASSSQGAANEKLFF	TGTGCCAGCAGTTCACAGGGGGCGGCTAATGAAAAACTGTTTTTT
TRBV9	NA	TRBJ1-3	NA	CASSVVGTSGNTIYF	TGTGCCAGCAGCGTAGTTGGAACCTCTGGAAACACCATATATTTT
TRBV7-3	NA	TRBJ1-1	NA	CASSPTRNTEAFF	TGTGCCAGCAGCCCGACAAGGAACACTGAAGCTTTCTTT
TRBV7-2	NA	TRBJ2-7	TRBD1	CASSWRQGPYEQYF	TGTGCCAGCAGCTGGCGACAGGGACCCTACGAGCAGTACTTC
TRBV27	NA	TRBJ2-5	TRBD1	CASSQGWGQGQETQYF	TGTGCCAGCAGTCAGGGCTGGGGACAGGGGCAAGAGACCCAGTACTTC
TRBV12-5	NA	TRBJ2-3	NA	CASGLSGADTQYF	TGTGCTAGTGGTTTGTCGGGGGCAGATACGCAGTATTTT
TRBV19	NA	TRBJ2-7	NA	CASSIFGGGTSYEQYF	TGTGCCAGTAGTATCTTTGGGGGAGGTACCTCCTACGAGCAGTACTTC
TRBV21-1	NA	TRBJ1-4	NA	CASSNLNSYEKLFF	TGTGCCAGCAGCAATCTAAACAGCTATGAAAAACTGTTTTTT
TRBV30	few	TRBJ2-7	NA	CAWGSSYEQYF	TGTGCCTGGGGGAGCTCCTACGAGCAGTACTTC
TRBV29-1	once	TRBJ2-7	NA	CSVGSGNSEWSSYEQYF	TGCAGCGTTGGATCGGGAAACAGTGAGTGGAGCTCCTACGAGCAGTACTTC
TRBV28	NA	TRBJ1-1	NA	CASSLYQGSTEAFF	TGTGCCAGCAGTTTATATCAGGGTTCCACTGAAGCTTTCTTT
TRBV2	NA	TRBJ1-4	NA	CASRREVTNEKLFF	TGTGCCAGCCGAAGGGAGGTAACTAATGAAAAACTGTTTTTT
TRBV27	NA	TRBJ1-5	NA	CASSFQGSNQPQHF	TGTGCCAGCAGCTTCCAGGGGAGCAATCAGCCCCAGCATTTT
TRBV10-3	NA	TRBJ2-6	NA	CAISPIFIQSRANVLTF	TGTGCCATCAGTCCAATCTTCATACAAAGTCGGGCCAACGTCCTGACTTTC
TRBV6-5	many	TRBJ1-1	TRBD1	CASRLGQGNTEAFF	TGTGCCAGCAGACTTGGACAGGGCAACACTGAAGCTTTCTTT
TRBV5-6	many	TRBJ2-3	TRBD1	CASSLPDRATDTQYF	TGTGCCAGCAGCTTGCCCGACAGGGCCACAGATACGCAGTATTTT
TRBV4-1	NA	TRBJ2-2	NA	CASSQAQWGSDTGELFF	TGCGCCAGCAGCCAAGCGCAGTGGGGCTCGGACACCGGGGAGCTGTTTTTT
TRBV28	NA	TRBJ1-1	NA	CASSLAGYNGLF	TGTGCCAGCAGTCTCGCCGGATACAATGGTCTCTTT
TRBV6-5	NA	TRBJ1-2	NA	CASSSERGNRYTF	TGTGCCAGCAGCTCCGAGCGAGGGAATCGCTACACCTTC
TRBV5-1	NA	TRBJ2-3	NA	CASRGATDTQYF	TGCGCCAGCAGGGGCGCCACAGATACGCAGTATTTT
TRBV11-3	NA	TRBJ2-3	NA	CASSDDTDTQYF	TGTGCCAGCAGCGACGACACAGATACGCAGTATTTT
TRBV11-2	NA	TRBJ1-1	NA	CASSSVNIEAFF	TGTGCCAGCAGCTCCGTTAACATCGAGGCTTTCTTT
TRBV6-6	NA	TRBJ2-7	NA	CASCIPPHEQYF	TGTGCCAGCTGTATTCCGCCTCACGAGCAGTACTTC
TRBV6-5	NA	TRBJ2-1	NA	CASSYPRSNEQFF	TGTGCCAGCAGTTACCCCAGGAGTAATGAGCAGTTCTTC
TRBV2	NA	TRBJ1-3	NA	CASSDTYSGNTIYF	TGTGCCAGCAGTGATACTTACTCTGGAAACACCATATATTTT
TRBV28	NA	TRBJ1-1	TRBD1	CASSFSIRDRVTEAFF	TGTGCCAGCAGTTTCTCGATCCGGGACAGGGTCACTGAAGCTTTCTTT
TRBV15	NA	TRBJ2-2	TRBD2	CATSTLAGEGHGELFF	TGTGCCACCAGCACACTAGCGGGAGAAGGGCACGGGGAGCTGTTTTTT
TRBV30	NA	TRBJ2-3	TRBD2	CAWSVLGLAGTDTQYF	TGTGCCTGGAGTGTACTAGGCCTAGCGGGTACAGATACGCAGTATTTT
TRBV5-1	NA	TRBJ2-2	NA	CASSPVRDGTGELFF	TGCGCCAGCAGTCCAGTGCGGGACGGAACCGGGGAGCTGTTTTTT
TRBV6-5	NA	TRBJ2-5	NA	CASSSHRSQETQYF	TGTGCCAGCAGTTCACACAGGAGTCAAGAGACCCAGTACTTC
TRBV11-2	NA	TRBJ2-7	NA	CASSSHYEQYF	TGTGCCAGCAGCTCGCACTACGAGCAGTACTTC
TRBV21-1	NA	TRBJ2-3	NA	CASSNGKGEELKADTQYF	TGTGCCAGCAGCAACGGGAAGGGGGAGGAGTTGAAGGCAGATACGCAGTATTTT
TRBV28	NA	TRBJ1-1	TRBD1	CASSFRTGTGIWNTEAFF	TGTGCCAGCAGTTTCCGAACCGGGACAGGGATTTGGAACACTGAAGCTTTCTTT
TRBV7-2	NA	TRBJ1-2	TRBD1	CASSTIRGLVDGYTF	TGTGCCAGCAGTACTATCAGGGGGTTGGTGGATGGCTACACCTTC
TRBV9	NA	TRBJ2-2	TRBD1	CASSVGRGLTNTGELFF	TGTGCCAGCAGCGTAGGTAGGGGGCTGACGAACACCGGGGAGCTGTTTTTT
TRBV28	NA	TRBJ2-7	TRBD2	CASRRISGRDYLF	TGTGCCAGCAGACGGATCTCGGGTAGGGACTACCTTTTC
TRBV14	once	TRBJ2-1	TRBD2	CASSQGIAGVGNEQFF	TGTGCCAGCAGCCAAGGGATAGCGGGAGTAGGCAATGAGCAGTTCTTC
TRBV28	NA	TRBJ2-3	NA	CASYPWGGGTDTQYF	TGTGCCAGCTACCCGTGGGGCGGGGGCACAGATACGCAGTATTTT
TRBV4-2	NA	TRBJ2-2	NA	CASSPQGRDGELFF	TGTGCCAGCAGCCCTCAGGGAAGGGACGGGGAGCTGTTTTTT
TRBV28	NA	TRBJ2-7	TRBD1	CASSLPTGLYEQYF	TGTGCCAGCAGTCTACCGACAGGGCTATACGAGCAGTACTTC
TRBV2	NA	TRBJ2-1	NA	CASSSGSYNEQFF	TGTGCCAGCAGTTCCGGATCCTACAATGAGCAGTTCTTC
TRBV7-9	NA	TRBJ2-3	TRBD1	CASSSWGQALFTDTQYF	TGTGCCAGCAGCTCATGGGGACAGGCCCTATTCACAGATACGCAGTATTTT
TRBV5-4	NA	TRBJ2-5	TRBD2	CASSSSGRVGETQYF	TGTGCCAGCAGCTCTAGCGGGAGGGTGGGGGAGACCCAGTACTTC
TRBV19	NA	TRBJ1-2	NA	CASNGDGGDHYGYTF	TGTGCCAGTAACGGTGATGGGGGCGACCACTATGGCTACACCTTC
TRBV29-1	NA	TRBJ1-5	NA	CSHNGPPGNQPQHF	TGCAGCCATAACGGCCCACCTGGGAATCAGCCCCAGCATTTT
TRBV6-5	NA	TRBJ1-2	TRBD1	CASSYPVGTVDGYTF	TGTGCCAGCAGTTACCCCGTGGGGACAGTAGACGGCTACACCTTC